This is a list of T cell receptor beta chains from one sample in a study of T-cell memory formation after mild COVID-19. TCRdb passed the 5' RACE reads through MiXCR, listing each CDR3 protein once. The table lists about 430,000 distinct CDR3 sequences, about a sixth of them singletons. Sequencing was carried out using PBMCs or a T cell subset sorted from them (not recorded which). Source of these receptors: a man aged 18-30 years who had mild COVID-19 (a few samples of this study predate the infection). Cell type and time point are not known. CDR3s leave out the opening cysteine and the closing phenylalanine or tryptophan. Fields, in order: V gene, CDR3 protein.

v_call: TRBV6-2/TRBV6-3
cdr3_aa: ASSWAPAGKNIQY

v_call: TRBV4-1
cdr3_aa: ASSQDFLRGQF

v_call: TRBV20-1
cdr3_aa: SASDGSSYNEQF

v_call: TRBV7-9
cdr3_aa: ASRLEYTEAF

v_call: TRBV6-2/TRBV6-3
cdr3_aa: ASSAQSRRGDTQY

v_call: TRBV6-1
cdr3_aa: ASRPHGWTQY

v_call: TRBV27
cdr3_aa: ASSPAGALAKNIQY

v_call: TRBV12-3/TRBV12-4
cdr3_aa: ASSFTPRRDTEKETQY

v_call: TRBV9
cdr3_aa: ASSVVPGSDTYGYT

v_call: TRBV5-1
cdr3_aa: ASINSPYQETQY

v_call: TRBV7-9
cdr3_aa: ASRSPTELLR

v_call: TRBV4-3
cdr3_aa: ASSQDRTGRTEAF

v_call: TRBV7-9
cdr3_aa: ASSTGQGNEKLF

v_call: TRBV20-1
cdr3_aa: SARDFLRGASNTEAF

v_call: TRBV6-5
cdr3_aa: ASSYSAGTHEQF

v_call: TRBV9
cdr3_aa: ASSVVGTSGEADTQY

v_call: TRBV5-5
cdr3_aa: ASSLVGLAVDEQF

v_call: TRBV7-9
cdr3_aa: ASSLEVSYGYT

v_call: TRBV28
cdr3_aa: ASSFGMGRDNSPLH

v_call: TRBV20-1
cdr3_aa: SAGGAGRSTDTQY

v_call: TRBV4-2
cdr3_aa: ASSRRGDGPSSYEQY

v_call: TRBV6-2/TRBV6-3
cdr3_aa: ASSYGGTTSGGQTQY

v_call: TRBV27
cdr3_aa: ASSAQQGAQPQH

v_call: TRBV30
cdr3_aa: AWSVLGGYNSPLH

v_call: TRBV13
cdr3_aa: ASMLGGTDTQY

v_call: TRBV7-2
cdr3_aa: ASSLGFEETQY

v_call: TRBV7-2
cdr3_aa: ASNLRQGADEQF

v_call: TRBV5-1
cdr3_aa: ASSSRTGAQTPYEQY

v_call: TRBV6-5
cdr3_aa: ASSPARPYNEQF

v_call: TRBV7-8
cdr3_aa: ASSLSSGGAMGTGELF

v_call: TRBV7-3
cdr3_aa: ASSLGARLAASTDTQY

v_call: TRBV11-2
cdr3_aa: ASSRTSGGTRTDTQY

v_call: TRBV4-3
cdr3_aa: ASSLQARGGNYGYT

v_call: TRBV7-9
cdr3_aa: ASSEAGGAYYGYT

v_call: TRBV29-1
cdr3_aa: SVEDLHRGDFWHQY

v_call: TRBV4-2
cdr3_aa: ASSRREGQRRLDTQY

v_call: TRBV7-2
cdr3_aa: ASSSRLAGNNEQF

v_call: TRBV5-1
cdr3_aa: ASNDGGESYNEQF

v_call: TRBV7-3
cdr3_aa: ASSLMASGGASTDTQY

v_call: TRBV4-1
cdr3_aa: ASSQTGTGDTQPQH

v_call: TRBV7-9
cdr3_aa: ASSSALRHYGYT

v_call: TRBV7-9
cdr3_aa: ASSPRDRDLFGGQF

v_call: TRBV7-2
cdr3_aa: ASSFLGQANTEAF

v_call: TRBV5-1
cdr3_aa: ASSLDILRYSSNYGYT

v_call: TRBV10-2
cdr3_aa: ASSEVLSGQPQH

v_call: TRBV20-1
cdr3_aa: SAKGTSGGGDTQY

v_call: TRBV11-2
cdr3_aa: SSSQGRGYYNEQF

v_call: TRBV12-3/TRBV12-4
cdr3_aa: ASRNTGETEAF

v_call: TRBV30
cdr3_aa: AWSSPDMGEKLF

v_call: TRBV6-2/TRBV6-3
cdr3_aa: ASSWARGYT

v_call: TRBV4-1
cdr3_aa: ATRTRAINTGELF

v_call: TRBV6-5
cdr3_aa: ASSATGTGGNTIY

v_call: TRBV24-1
cdr3_aa: ATSDITWGLGGYT

v_call: TRBV20-1
cdr3_aa: SARSGGGGTDTQY

v_call: TRBV7-8
cdr3_aa: ASSLSSGNTIY

v_call: TRBV20-1
cdr3_aa: SASTGASGNTIY

v_call: TRBV12-3/TRBV12-4
cdr3_aa: ASSLLAGDTEAF